This T cell receptor beta chain was profiled in a study of T cell responses to AZD1222 COVID-19 vaccine. Study findings and constraints: The donor group comprised mostly white British people and more females; the analysis possibly underestimated clonal diversity. Unmutated variant regions are reportedly the target of nearly half of TCRs that are spike-specific. Spike-specific TCR repertoires showed rising breadth and depth after two AZD1222 doses. Among AZD1222 vaccinees, only five or six were seropositive at baseline.

The repertoire was sequenced with immunoSEQ multiplex PCR; TCRdb's copy has only in-frame clones and lacks some. This table holds 150,000 to 200,000 clones, 85% to 95% found once. On this clone: Its antigen is unidentified.

V lost 2 bases, J lost 5 bases, and 10 bases lay in between. Per the germline V gene, CDR1 is SEHNR and CDR2 is FQNEAQ (reference sequence). This CDR3 comprises 13 residues. Sequenced here: peripheral blood, sampled 28 days after the second dose of the MenACWY control vaccine. The source of this sequence is an adult who received the MenACWY meningococcal vaccine as a control. The V call is TRBV7-9, the J call TRBJ2-7; D is perhaps TRBD2 (6 bases). The CDR3 spells CASSLSGGDEQYF. CDR3 in DNA: TGTGCCAGCAGCTTAAGTGGAGGGGACGAGCAGTACTTC.